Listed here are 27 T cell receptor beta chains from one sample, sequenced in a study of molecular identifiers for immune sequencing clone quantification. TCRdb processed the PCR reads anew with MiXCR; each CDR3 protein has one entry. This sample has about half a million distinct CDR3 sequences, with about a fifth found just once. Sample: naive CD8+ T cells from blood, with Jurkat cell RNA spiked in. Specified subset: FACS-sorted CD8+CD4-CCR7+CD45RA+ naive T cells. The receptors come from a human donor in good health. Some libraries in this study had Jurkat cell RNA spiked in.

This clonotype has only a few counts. CDR3 coding DNA: TGTGCCAGCAGCCCCTCGGAACTAGCGGGGGGAATCTCCTACAATGAGCAGTTCTTC. Translation: CASSPSELAGGISYNEQFF. V usage is TRBV7-2 and J usage is TRBJ2-1, with TRBD2 identical over 12 bases. CDR3 size: 19 residues. Germline V CDR1 and CDR2: SGHTA, FQGNSA. V trimming: 5 bases; J trimming: 0 bases; junction bases outside the gene matches: 11.

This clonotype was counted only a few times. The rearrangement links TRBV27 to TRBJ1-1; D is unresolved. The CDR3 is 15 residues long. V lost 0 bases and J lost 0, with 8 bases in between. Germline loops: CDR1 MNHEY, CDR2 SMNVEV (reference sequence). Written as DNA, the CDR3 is TGTGCCAGCAGTTTATCGTATGGAATGAACACTGAAGCTTTCTTT. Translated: CASSLSYGMNTEAFF.

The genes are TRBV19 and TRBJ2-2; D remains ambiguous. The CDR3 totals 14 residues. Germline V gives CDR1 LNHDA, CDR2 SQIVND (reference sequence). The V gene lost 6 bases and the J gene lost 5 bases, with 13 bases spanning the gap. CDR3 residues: CASRIPETTGELFF. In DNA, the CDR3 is TGTGCCAGTAGGATACCAGAAACGACCGGGGAGCTGTTTTTT.

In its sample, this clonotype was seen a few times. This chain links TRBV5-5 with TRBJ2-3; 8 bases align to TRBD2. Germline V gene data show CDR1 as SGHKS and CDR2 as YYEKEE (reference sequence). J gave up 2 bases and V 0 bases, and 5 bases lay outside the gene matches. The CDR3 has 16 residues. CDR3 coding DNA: TGTGCCAGCAGCTTGGTTGGCGGGGGGCTCACAGATACGCAGTATTTT. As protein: CASSLVGGGLTDTQYF.

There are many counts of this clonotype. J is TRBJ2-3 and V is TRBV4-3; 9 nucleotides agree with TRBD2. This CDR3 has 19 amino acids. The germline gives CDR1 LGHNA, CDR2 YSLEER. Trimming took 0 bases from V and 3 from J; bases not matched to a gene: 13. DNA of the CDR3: TGCGCCAGCAGCCAAGATAGAGCGGGAGGTCACTTTCGTACAGATACGCAGTATTTT. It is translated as CASSQDRAGGHFRTDTQYF.

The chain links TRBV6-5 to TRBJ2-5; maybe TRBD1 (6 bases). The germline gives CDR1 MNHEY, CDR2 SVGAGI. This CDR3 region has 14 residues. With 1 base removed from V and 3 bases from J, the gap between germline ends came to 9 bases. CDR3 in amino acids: CASSYFSGEETQYF. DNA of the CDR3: TGTGCCAGCAGTTACTTTTCAGGGGAAGAGACCCAGTACTTC.

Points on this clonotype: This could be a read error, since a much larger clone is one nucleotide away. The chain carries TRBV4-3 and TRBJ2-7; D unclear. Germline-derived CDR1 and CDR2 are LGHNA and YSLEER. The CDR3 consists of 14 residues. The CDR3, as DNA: TGCGCCAGCAGCCTACTGAGTCGTCCCTACGAGCAGCACTTC. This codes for CASSLLSRPYEQHF.

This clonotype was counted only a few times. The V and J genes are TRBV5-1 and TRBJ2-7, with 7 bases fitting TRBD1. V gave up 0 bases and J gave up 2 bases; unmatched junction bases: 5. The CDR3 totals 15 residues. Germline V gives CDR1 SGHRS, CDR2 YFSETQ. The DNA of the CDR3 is TGCGCCAGCAGCTTGGAACAGGGGCCAACCTACGAGCAGTACTTC. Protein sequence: CASSLEQGPTYEQYF.

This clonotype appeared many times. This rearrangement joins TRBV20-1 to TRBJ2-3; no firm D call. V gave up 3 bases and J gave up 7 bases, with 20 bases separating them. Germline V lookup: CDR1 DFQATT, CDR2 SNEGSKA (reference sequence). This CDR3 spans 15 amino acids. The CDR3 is CSASKSGFSPYTQYF. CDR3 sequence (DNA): TGCAGTGCTAGCAAATCAGGCTTTTCACCCTATACGCAGTATTTT.

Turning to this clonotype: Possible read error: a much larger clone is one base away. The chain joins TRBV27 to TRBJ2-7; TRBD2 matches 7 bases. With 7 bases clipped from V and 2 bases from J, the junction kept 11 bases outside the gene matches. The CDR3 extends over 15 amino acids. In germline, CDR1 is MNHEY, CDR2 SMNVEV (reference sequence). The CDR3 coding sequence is TGTGCCAGCAACGCAACTGGCGGGGGTACCTACGAGCAGTACTTC. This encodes CASNATGGGTYEQYF.

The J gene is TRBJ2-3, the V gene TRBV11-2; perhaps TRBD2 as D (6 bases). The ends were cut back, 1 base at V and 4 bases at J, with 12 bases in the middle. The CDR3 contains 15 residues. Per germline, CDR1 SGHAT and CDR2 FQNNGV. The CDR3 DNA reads TGTGCCAGCAGCTTAGCCGGGACTTCCGCAGATACGCAGTATTTT. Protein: CASSLAGTSADTQYF.

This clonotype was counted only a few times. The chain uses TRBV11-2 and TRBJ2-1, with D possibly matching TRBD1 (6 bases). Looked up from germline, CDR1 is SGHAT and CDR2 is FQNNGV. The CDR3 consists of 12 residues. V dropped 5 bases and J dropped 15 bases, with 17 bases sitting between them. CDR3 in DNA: TGTGCCAGCAGCCAAATGGGACACCCTCCGTTCTTC. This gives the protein CASSQMGHPPFF.

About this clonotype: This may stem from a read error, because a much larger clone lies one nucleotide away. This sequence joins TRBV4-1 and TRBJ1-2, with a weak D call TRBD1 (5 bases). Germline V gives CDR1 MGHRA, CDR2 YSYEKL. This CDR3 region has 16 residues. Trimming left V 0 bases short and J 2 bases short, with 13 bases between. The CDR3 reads CASSQDSWGRNYGYTF. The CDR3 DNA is TGCGCCAGCAGCCAAGATAGTTGGGGACGGAACTATGGCTACACCTTC.

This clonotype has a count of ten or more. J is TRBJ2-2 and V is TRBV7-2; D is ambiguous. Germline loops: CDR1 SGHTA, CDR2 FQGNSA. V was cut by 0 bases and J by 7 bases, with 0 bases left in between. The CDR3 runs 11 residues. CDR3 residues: CASSLAGELFF. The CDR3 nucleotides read TGTGCCAGCAGCTTAGCCGGGGAGCTGTTTTTT.

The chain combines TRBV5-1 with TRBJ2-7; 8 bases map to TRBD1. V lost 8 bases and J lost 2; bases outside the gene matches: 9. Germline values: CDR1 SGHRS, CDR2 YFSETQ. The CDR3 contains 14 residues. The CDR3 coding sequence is TGCGCCAGTGCCGAGACAGGGGTCGCCTACGAGCAGTACTTC. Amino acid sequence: CASAETGVAYEQYF.

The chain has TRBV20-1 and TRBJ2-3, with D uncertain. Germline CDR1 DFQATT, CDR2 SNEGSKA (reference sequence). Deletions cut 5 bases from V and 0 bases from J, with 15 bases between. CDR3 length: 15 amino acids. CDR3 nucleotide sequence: TGCAGTGCTCTGGCATTCCGGATCAGCACAGATACGCAGTATTTT. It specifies CSALAFRISTDTQYF.

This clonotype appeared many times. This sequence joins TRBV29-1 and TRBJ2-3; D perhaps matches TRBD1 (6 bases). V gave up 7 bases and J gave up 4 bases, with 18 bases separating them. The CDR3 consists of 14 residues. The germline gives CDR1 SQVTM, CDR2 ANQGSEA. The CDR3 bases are TGCAGCGGCGAACCAGGGGTGGGCTCAGATACGCAGTATTTT. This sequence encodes CSGEPGVGSDTQYF.

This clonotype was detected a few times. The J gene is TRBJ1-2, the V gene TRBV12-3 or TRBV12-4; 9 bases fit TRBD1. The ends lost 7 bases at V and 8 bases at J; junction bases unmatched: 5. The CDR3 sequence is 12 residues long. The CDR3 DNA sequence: TGTGCCAGCACCACAGGGGGCGAGGGCTACACCTTC. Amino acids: CASTTGGEGYTF.

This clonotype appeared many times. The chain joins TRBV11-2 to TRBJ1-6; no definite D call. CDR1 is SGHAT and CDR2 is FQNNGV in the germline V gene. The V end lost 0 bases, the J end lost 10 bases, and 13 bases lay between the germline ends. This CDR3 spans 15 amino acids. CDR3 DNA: TGTGCCAGCAGCTTAGATGTTATGCACGGGTCACCCCTCCACTTT. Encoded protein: CASSLDVMHGSPLHF.

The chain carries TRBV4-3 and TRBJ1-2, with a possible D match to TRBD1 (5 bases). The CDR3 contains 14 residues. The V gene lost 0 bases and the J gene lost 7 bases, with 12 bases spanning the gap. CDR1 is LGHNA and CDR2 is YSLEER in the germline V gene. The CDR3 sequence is CASSQDLSGPGYTF. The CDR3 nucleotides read TGCGCCAGCAGCCAAGATCTCTCAGGGCCTGGCTACACCTTC.

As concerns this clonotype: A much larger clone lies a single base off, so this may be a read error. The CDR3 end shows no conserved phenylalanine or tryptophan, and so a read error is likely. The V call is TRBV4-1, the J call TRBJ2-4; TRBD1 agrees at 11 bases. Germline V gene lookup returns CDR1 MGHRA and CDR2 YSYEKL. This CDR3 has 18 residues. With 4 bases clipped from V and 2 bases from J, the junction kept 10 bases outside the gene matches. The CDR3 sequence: CASSPVPGTGGSKNIQYL. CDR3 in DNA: TGCGCCAGCAGCCCCGTTCCAGGGACAGGGGGTTCCAAAAACATTCAGTACCTC.

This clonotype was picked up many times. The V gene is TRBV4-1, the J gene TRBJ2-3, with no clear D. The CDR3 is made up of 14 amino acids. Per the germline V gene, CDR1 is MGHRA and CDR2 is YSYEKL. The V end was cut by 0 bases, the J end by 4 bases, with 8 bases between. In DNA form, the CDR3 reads TGCGCCAGCAGCCAAGAACCAGGAGCAGATACGCAGTATTTT. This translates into CASSQEPGADTQYF.

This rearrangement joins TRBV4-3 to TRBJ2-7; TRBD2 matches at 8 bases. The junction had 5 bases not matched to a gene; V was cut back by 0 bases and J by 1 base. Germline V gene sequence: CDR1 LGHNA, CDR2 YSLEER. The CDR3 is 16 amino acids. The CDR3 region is CASSQDWGLGSYEQYF. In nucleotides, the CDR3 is TGCGCCAGCAGCCAAGATTGGGGACTAGGGTCCTACGAGCAGTACTTC.

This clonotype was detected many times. The CDR3 DNA reads as TGTGCCAGCAGCCTAGGGAGCGTTCCGAGCTCCTACAATGAGCAGTTCTTC. Protein: CASSLGSVPSSYNEQFF. V is TRBV11-2 and J is TRBJ2-1; a weak D match, TRBD2 (5 bases). CDR3 size: 17 residues. The V and J ends lost 5 bases and 0 bases respectively, with 17 bases between them. Germline V gene sequence: CDR1 SGHAT, CDR2 FQNNGV.

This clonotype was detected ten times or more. The CDR3 protein is CASSQDHQGYQPQHF. The CDR3 region has the DNA TGCGCCAGCAGCCAAGATCATCAGGGGTATCAGCCCCAGCATTTT. The V and J genes are TRBV4-3 and TRBJ1-5; D perhaps matches TRBD1 (6 bases). The CDR3 runs 15 residues. V lost 0 bases, J lost 5 bases, and 11 bases lay in between. In germline, CDR1 is LGHNA, CDR2 YSLEER.

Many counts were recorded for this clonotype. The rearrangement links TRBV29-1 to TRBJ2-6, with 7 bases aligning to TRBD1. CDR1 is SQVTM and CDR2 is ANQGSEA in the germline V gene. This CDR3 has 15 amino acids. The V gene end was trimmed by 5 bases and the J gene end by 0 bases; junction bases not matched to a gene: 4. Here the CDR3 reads CSVWQGDSGANVLTF. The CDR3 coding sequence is TGCAGCGTTTGGCAGGGGGACTCTGGGGCCAACGTCCTGACTTTC.

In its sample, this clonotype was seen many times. CDR3 protein: CASSPAIRAYEQYF. Here the CDR3 DNA reads TGTGCCAGCAGCCCGGCAATCCGAGCCTACGAGCAGTACTTC. The gene calls are TRBV7-9 and TRBJ2-7; D not certain. In germline, CDR1 is SEHNR, CDR2 FQNEAQ (reference sequence). The CDR3 totals 14 residues. Trimming shortened V by 5 bases and J by 2 bases, and 13 bases separated the two germline ends. Full variable domain (missing parts from reference TRBV7-9 and TRBJ2-7): DTGVSQNPRHKITKRGQNVTFRCDPISEHNRLYWYRQTLGQGPEFLTYFQNEAQLEKSRLLSDRFSAERPKGSFSTLEIQRTEQGDSAMYLCASSPAIRAYEQYFGPGTRLTVT.